The 27 T cell receptor beta chains below were found in one sample sequenced in a study of blood T cell repertoires in COVID-19. Repertoires were generated with immunoSEQ multiplex PCR, while TCRdb's copy carries only in-frame clones and drops some. Seen here are over 85,000 clones, 65% to 90% observed once, and the top ten hold around 4.1%. What was sequenced was peripheral blood. The receptor set was obtained from a man in his sixties with acute or convalescent COVID-19.

V usage is TRBV7-3 and J usage is TRBJ1-2, with a tentative D call TRBD1 (5 bases). V dropped 5 bases and J dropped 4 bases, with 11 bases sitting between them. The CDR3 is 13 residues long. The germline CDR1 and CDR2 sequences are SGHTA and FQGTGA. The CDR3: CASSEGDGYGYTF. The CDR3 DNA follows: TGTGCCAGCAGCGAAGGGGATGGCTATGGCTACACCTTC.

The rearrangement links TRBV10-1 to TRBJ2-3; 13 bases are shared with TRBD2. Germline CDR1 WNHNN, CDR2 SYGVQD (reference sequence). This CDR3 is built from 17 residues. The trim removed 2 bases at V and 5 bases at J, leaving 7 bases unmatched. The CDR3 DNA is TGCGCCAGCAGTGAGCCGGGACTAGCGGGGAGTGGAGATACGCAGTATTTT. Its translation is CASSEPGLAGSGDTQYF.

This clone was counted once. The CDR3 nucleotides are TGTGCCAGCAGCTTAGGCGGGTTCGCGAACACCGGGGAGCTGTTTTTT. Residues: CASSLGGFANTGELFF. The chain uses TRBV13 and TRBJ2-2; D unresolved. V lost 0 bases and J 0 bases, leaving 8 bases between the germline ends. The germline gives CDR1 PRHDT, CDR2 FYEKMQ (reference sequence). The CDR3 totals 16 residues.

V gene TRBV9 combines with J gene TRBJ1-2; D may be TRBD1 (5 bases). The CDR3 has 15 residues. Trimming stripped 2 bases from V and 6 bases from J, with 17 bases between. Germline lookup yields CDR1 SGDLS and CDR2 YYNGEE. The DNA of the CDR3 is TGTGCCAGCAGCGTTGATGCCAGGGCCTGGGATGGCTACACCTTC. It yields the protein CASSVDARAWDGYTF.

The rearrangement links TRBV30 to TRBJ2-1, with TRBD2 matching over 10 bases. CDR1 and CDR2 (germline): GTSNPN, SVGIG (reference sequence). The CDR3 has 16 amino acids. V was clipped by 3 bases and J by 4 bases; unmatched bases: 9. CDR3 protein: CAWSRPKAGGYNEQFF. The CDR3 DNA is TGTGCCTGGAGCCGTCCGAAAGCGGGAGGGTACAATGAGCAGTTCTTC.

The chain recombines TRBV7-6 with TRBJ2-3; 10 bases match TRBD2. The junction had 12 bases not matched to a gene; V was cut back by 6 bases and J by 0 bases. The CDR3 runs 18 residues. Germline CDR1 is SGHVS and CDR2 is FNYEAQ. For the CDR3, the DNA is TGTGCCAGCAGGCTTGGGGTAGCGGGAGGCCCTAGCACAGATACGCAGTATTTT. This sequence encodes CASRLGVAGGPSTDTQYF. Full variable domain (remainder filled in from reference TRBV7-6 and TRBJ2-3): GAGVSQSPRYKVTKRGQDVALRCDPISGHVSLYWYRQALGQGPEFLTYFNYEAQQDKSGLPNDRFSAERPEGSISTLTIQRTEQRDSAMYRCASRLGVAGGPSTDTQYFGPGTRLTVL.

The chain carries TRBV2 and TRBJ1-2; tentative D call: TRBD1 (5 bases). Germline CDR1 SNHLY, CDR2 FYNNEI. The CDR3 runs to 14 residues. V shed 6 bases and J shed 1 base, with 12 bases lying between them. In DNA, the CDR3 is TGTGCCAGCAGCGCGACAGTCGTTAACTATGGCTACACCTTC. Translation gives CASSATVVNYGYTF.

This clone was seen once. The rearrangement links TRBV2 to TRBJ2-5, with D unclear. The CDR3 runs to 12 residues. Germline V lookup: CDR1 SNHLY, CDR2 FYNNEI. Trimming stripped 4 bases from V and 3 bases from J, with 6 bases between. The DNA for the CDR3 is TGTGCCAGCAGTGGATCGGAAGAGACCCAGTACTTC. It codes for CASSGSEETQYF.

This clone showed up just once. The V call is TRBV4-3, the J call TRBJ1-2; TRBD1 agrees at 8 bases. This CDR3 is built from 14 residues. CDR1 is LGHNA, CDR2 YSLEER, per germline. Germline trimming cut 2 bases from V and 6 bases from J; bases unmatched to any gene: 5. This CDR3 reads CASSQQGAEDGYTF. CDR3 in DNA: TGCGCCAGCAGCCAACAGGGGGCGGAGGATGGCTACACCTTC.

V usage is TRBV19 and J usage is TRBJ2-3; the D gene is possibly TRBD2 (6 bases). CDR3 length: 15 amino acids. Trimming cost V 7 bases and J 2 bases, with 16 bases left between them. The germline gives CDR1 LNHDA, CDR2 SQIVND (reference sequence). CDR3 coding DNA: TGTGCCAGTACTCTCTCCGCGGGGTACACAGATACGCAGTATTTT. This gives the protein CASTLSAGYTDTQYF.

This chain's CDR3 is CASSYSTSGRLNEQFF. CDR3 nucleotide sequence: TGTGCCAGCAGTTATTCGACTAGCGGGAGGTTGAATGAGCAGTTCTTC. The chain couples TRBV6-2 or TRBV6-3 to TRBJ2-1; 13 bases align to TRBD2. CDR3 length: 16 residues. Germline loops: CDR1 MNHEY, CDR2 SVGEGT. V trimming: 3 bases; J trimming: 7 bases; junction bases outside the gene matches: 6.

In this sample, this clone turned up a few times. V and J are TRBV5-4 and TRBJ1-2; weak D call: TRBD1 (6 bases). Trimming removed 1 base at V and 4 bases at J, with 14 bases between. Germline CDR1 SGHNT, CDR2 YYREEE (reference sequence). The CDR3 consists of 15 residues. The CDR3: CASSLSLGTSYGYTF. The CDR3 DNA reads as TGTGCCAGCAGCTTGTCTCTCGGGACAAGCTATGGCTACACCTTC.

V and J are TRBV4-1 and TRBJ1-2, with 12 bases fitting TRBD1. CDR1 MGHRA and CDR2 YSYEKL come from the germline V gene. This CDR3 comprises 17 residues. J gave up 6 bases and V 4 bases, and 12 bases lay outside the gene matches. CDR3 protein: CASSRGTGGIFYNGYTF. The CDR3, as DNA: TGCGCCAGCAGCCGAGGGACAGGGGGCATATTCTATAATGGCTACACCTTC.

V usage is TRBV5-1 and J usage is TRBJ2-7, with D unresolved. Trimming left V 1 base short and J 0 bases short, with 8 bases between. The CDR3 totals 14 residues. Germline values: CDR1 SGHRS, CDR2 YFSETQ. CDR3 region: CASSLHGDSYEQYF. CDR3 coding DNA: TGCGCCAGCAGCTTGCACGGAGACTCCTACGAGCAGTACTTC.

This chain uses TRBV6-2 or TRBV6-3 with TRBJ1-6, with unresolved D. Trimming removed 2 bases at V and 7 bases at J, with 12 bases between. The CDR3 totals 15 residues. Germline-derived CDR1 and CDR2 are MNHEY and SVGEGT. CDR3 sequence (DNA): TGTGCCAGCAGTTACATGGGTGAGGGAAATTCACCCCTCCACTTT. It is translated as CASSYMGEGNSPLHF.

The sample holds a few counts of this clone. The chain carries TRBV6-1 and TRBJ1-2; D is possibly TRBD1 (6 bases). This CDR3 has 15 residues. Germline CDR1 reads MNHNS; CDR2 reads SASEGT. V gave up 3 bases and J gave up 5 bases, with 16 bases separating them. Here the CDR3 reads CASSEFRTALYGYTF. The CDR3 coding sequence is TGTGCCAGCAGTGAGTTTAGGACAGCTCTATATGGCTACACCTTC.

This clone was seen a handful of times. J is TRBJ2-5 and V is TRBV7-9; TRBD1 is a possible D gene (5 bases). Trimming cost V 3 bases and J 2 bases, with 10 bases left between them. CDR1 SEHNR and CDR2 FQNEAQ come from the germline V gene (reference sequence). The CDR3 is 14 residues long. The CDR3, as DNA: TGTGCCAGCAGCTTTTCCAGGGAACAAGAGACCCAGTACTTC. Translation gives CASSFSREQETQYF.

This chain uses TRBV12-3 or TRBV12-4 with TRBJ2-6; D gene unclear. This CDR3 spans 13 amino acids. V was pared by 10 bases and J by 2 bases, with 9 bases between. CDR3 sequence (DNA): TGTGCCACCCGAGTCACTGGGGCCAACGTCCTGACTTTC. Translated: CATRVTGANVLTF.

CDR3 nucleotide sequence: TGTGCCAGTGGGTCTCAGACAGGGGGTAGAGGCTCACCCCTCCACTTT. This encodes CASGSQTGGRGSPLHF. V and J are TRBV19 and TRBJ1-6; 9 nucleotides match TRBD1. The CDR3 covers 16 residues. The ends lost 8 bases at V and 10 bases at J; junction bases unmatched: 15. Germline V gene lookup returns CDR1 LNHDA and CDR2 SQIVND (reference sequence).

CDR3 nucleotide sequence: TGTGCCAGCAGCTCAGGGGTGGACGAGCAGTACTTC. As protein: CASSSGVDEQYF. The gene calls are TRBV7-6 and TRBJ2-7; D might be TRBD1 (6 bases). V shed 4 bases and J shed 5 bases, with 9 bases lying between them. Germline CDR1 and CDR2: SGHVS and FNYEAQ. The CDR3 consists of 12 residues.

V usage is TRBV19 and J usage is TRBJ1-1; 9 bases map to TRBD1. Germline loops: CDR1 LNHDA, CDR2 SQIVND (reference sequence). The J segment lost 1 base and the V segment lost 6 bases, leaving 3 bases of the junction unmatched. This CDR3 has 14 amino acids. CDR3 residues: CASSSQGANTEAFF. The CDR3 nucleotides read TGTGCCAGTAGCTCACAGGGGGCGAACACTGAAGCTTTCTTT.

The chain carries TRBV18 and TRBJ2-7; 8 positions match TRBD2. CDR3 length: 16 amino acids. V shed 2 bases and J 6 bases; nucleotides not matched to a gene: 12. From germline, CDR1 is KGHSH and CDR2 LQKENI. The chain's CDR3 is CASSPVSSGGFFEQYF. DNA of the CDR3: TGTGCCAGCTCACCAGTGTCATCGGGGGGGTTCTTCGAGCAGTACTTC.

This clone was seen just once. The V gene is TRBV3-1 (or the pseudogene TRBV3-2), the J gene TRBJ2-5, with 9 bases matching TRBD1. This CDR3 spans 15 amino acids. The germline CDR1 and CDR2 sequences are LGHDT and YNNKEL (reference sequence). After removal of 3 bases from V and 1 base from J, the junction contained 3 bases not matched to a gene. The CDR3 reads CASSHDRGGQETQYF. The CDR3 region has the DNA TGTGCCAGCAGCCATGACAGGGGGGGCCAAGAGACCCAGTACTTC.

The rearrangement links TRBV15 to TRBJ1-2, with TRBD1 matching over 10 bases. Trimming cost V 4 bases and J 7 bases; bases outside gene matches: 9. Per the germline V gene, CDR1 is LNHNV and CDR2 is YYDKDF (reference sequence). The CDR3 extends over 15 amino acids. CDR3 residues: CATSTGQGVTSGYTF. The CDR3, as DNA: TGTGCCACCAGCACCGGACAGGGGGTAACGTCTGGCTACACCTTC.

The chain carries TRBV19 and TRBJ2-1, with 8 nucleotides matching TRBD2. The V gene's germline CDR1 is LNHDA and CDR2 SQIVND (reference sequence). The CDR3 spans 15 residues. Trimming cost V 6 bases and J 9 bases; bases outside gene matches: 13. The CDR3 coding sequence is TGTGCCAGTAGGCTTAGCGGGGCTGGTAGAAGTGAGCAGTTCTTC. This gives the protein CASRLSGAGRSEQFF.

J is TRBJ2-3 and V is TRBV21-1; TRBD2 is taken as the D call from the table, unchecked against the DNA. TRBV21-1 is a pseudogene segment. The CDR3 covers 18 residues. The CDR3 DNA reads TGTGCCAGCAGCCAGGGAGGGTCCCCACTAAACAACACAGATACGCAGTATTTT. The encoded protein is CASSQGGSPLNNTDTQYF.

This clone is a singleton in its sample. The chain has TRBV9 and TRBJ1-1, with TRBD1 identical over 7 bases. CDR1 and CDR2 (germline): SGDLS, YYNGEE. The ends lost 4 bases at V and 5 bases at J; junction bases unmatched: 5. This CDR3 has 13 amino acids. The DNA of the CDR3 is TGTGCCAGCAGCTTAAACAGGGGAACTGAAGCTTTCTTT. Residues: CASSLNRGTEAFF.